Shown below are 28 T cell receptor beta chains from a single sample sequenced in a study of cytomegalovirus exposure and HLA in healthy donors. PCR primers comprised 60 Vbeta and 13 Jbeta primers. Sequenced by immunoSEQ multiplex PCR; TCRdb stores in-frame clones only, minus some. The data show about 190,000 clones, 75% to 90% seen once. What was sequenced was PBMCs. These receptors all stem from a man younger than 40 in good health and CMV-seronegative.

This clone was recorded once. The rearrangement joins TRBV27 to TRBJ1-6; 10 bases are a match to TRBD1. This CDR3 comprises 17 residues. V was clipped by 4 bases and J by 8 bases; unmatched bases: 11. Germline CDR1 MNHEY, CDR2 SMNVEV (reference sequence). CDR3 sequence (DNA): TGTGCCAGCAGTTATTGGGGAGGGACAGGGGACGATTCACCCCTCCACTTT. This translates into CASSYWGGTGDDSPLHF.

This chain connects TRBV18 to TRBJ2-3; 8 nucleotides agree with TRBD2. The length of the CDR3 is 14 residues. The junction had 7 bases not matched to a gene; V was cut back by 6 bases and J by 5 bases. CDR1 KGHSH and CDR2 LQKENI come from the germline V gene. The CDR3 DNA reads TGTGCCAGCTCTGAGCGGGAGAAGGTAGATACGCAGTATTTT. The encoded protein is CASSEREKVDTQYF.

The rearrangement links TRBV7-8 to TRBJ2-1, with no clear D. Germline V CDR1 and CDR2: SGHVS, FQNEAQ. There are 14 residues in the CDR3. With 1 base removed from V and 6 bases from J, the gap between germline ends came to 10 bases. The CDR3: CASSLDRRRNEQFF. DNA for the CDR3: TGTGCCAGCAGCTTAGACAGAAGACGCAATGAGCAGTTCTTC.

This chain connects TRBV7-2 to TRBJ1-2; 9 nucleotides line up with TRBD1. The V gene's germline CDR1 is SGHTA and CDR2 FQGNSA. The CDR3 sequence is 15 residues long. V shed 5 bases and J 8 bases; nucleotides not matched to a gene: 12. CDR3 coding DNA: TGTGCCAGCAGCCCTCCGGGGGACAGGGATTGGGGCTACACCTTC. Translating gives CASSPPGDRDWGYTF.

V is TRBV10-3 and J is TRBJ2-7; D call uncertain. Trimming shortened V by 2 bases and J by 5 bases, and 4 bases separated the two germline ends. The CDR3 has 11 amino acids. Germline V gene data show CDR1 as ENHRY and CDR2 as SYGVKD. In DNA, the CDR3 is TGTGCCATCAGTGAGGTTAACGAGCAGTACTTC. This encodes CAISEVNEQYF.

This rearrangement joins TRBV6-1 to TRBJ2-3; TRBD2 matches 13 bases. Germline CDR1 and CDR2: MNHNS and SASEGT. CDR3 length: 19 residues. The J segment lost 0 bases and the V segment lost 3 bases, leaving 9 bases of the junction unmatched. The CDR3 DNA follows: TGTGCCAGCAGTGATTTTCGACTAGCGGGGGGATCTAGCACAGATACGCAGTATTTT. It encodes CASSDFRLAGGSSTDTQYF.

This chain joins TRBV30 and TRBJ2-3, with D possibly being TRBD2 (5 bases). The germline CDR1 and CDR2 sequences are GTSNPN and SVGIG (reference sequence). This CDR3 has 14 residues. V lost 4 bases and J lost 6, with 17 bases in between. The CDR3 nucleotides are TGTGCCTGGACGACTAATCTTAAAGGGGATACGCAGTATTTT. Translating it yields CAWTTNLKGDTQYF.

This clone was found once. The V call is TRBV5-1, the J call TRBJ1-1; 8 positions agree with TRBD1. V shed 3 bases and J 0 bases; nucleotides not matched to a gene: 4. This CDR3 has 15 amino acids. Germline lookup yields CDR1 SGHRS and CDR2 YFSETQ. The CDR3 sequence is CASSSRTGLNTEAFF. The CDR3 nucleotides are TGCGCCAGCAGCTCGCGGACAGGGCTGAACACTGAAGCTTTCTTT.

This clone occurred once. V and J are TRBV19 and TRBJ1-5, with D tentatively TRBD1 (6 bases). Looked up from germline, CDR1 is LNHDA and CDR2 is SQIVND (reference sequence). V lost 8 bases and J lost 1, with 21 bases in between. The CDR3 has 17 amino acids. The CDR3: CASRAGARWPSNQPQHF. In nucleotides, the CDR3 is TGTGCCAGTCGTGCGGGGGCGCGATGGCCAAGCAATCAGCCCCAGCATTTT.

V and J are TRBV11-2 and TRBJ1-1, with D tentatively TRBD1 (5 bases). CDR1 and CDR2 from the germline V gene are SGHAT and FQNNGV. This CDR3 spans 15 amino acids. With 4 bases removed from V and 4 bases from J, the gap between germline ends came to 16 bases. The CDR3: CASSSSPPRATEAFF. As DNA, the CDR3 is TGTGCCAGCAGCTCATCCCCCCCCAGGGCCACTGAAGCTTTCTTT.

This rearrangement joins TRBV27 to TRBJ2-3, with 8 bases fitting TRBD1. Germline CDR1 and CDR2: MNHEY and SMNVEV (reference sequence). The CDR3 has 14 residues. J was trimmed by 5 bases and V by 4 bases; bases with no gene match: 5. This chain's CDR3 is CASSSGQGRDTQYF. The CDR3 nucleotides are TGTGCCAGCAGTTCTGGACAGGGAAGAGATACGCAGTATTTT.

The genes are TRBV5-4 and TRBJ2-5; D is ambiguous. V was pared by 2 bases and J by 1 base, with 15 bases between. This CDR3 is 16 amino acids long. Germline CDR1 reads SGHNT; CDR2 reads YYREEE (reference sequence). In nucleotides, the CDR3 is TGTGCCAGCAGCTTTTGGAGCCGGTCAAGCCAAGAGACCCAGTACTTC. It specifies CASSFWSRSSQETQYF.

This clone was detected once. CDR3 sequence reads: CASSYSTGVTIYF. CDR3 sequence (DNA): TGTGCCAGCAGTTACTCTACAGGGGTCACCATATATTTT. The chain carries TRBV6-5 and TRBJ1-3, with 7 bases identical to TRBD1. The CDR3 is made up of 13 amino acids. Unmatched junction bases numbered 2, after V lost 0 bases and J lost 9 bases. Germline V lookup: CDR1 MNHEY, CDR2 SVGAGI.

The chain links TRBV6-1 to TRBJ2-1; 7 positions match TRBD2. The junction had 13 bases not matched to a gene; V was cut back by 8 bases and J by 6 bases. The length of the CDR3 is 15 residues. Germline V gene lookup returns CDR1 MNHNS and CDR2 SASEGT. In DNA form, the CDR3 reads TGTGCCAGCCGTCGTCGCGCGGGAGAGGGCAATGAGCAGTTCTTC. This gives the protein CASRRRAGEGNEQFF.

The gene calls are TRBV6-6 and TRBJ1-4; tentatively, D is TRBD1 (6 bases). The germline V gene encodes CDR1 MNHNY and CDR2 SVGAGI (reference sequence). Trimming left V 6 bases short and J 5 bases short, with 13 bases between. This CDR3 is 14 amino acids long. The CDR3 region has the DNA TGTGCCAGCAGGAGACAGGCGAGCAATGAAAAACTGTTTTTT. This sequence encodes CASRRQASNEKLFF.

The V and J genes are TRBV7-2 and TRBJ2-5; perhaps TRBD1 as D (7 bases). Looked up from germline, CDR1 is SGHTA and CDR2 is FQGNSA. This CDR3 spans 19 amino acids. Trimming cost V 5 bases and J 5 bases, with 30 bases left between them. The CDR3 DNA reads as TGTGCCAGCAGCCCGAGGCTGGGGGGTGGTGGGCAGGGGGTGGAGACCCAGTACTTC. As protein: CASSPRLGGGGQGVETQYF.

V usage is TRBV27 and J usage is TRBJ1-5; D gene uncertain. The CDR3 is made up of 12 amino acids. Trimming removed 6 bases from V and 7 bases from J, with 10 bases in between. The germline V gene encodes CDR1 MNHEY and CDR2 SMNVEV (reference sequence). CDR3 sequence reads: CASRSGNQPQHF. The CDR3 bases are TGTGCCAGCAGGTCGGGAAACCAGCCCCAGCATTTT.

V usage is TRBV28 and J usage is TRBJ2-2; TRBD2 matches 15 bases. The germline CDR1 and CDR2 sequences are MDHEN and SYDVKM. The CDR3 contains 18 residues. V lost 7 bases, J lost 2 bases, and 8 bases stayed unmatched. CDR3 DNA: TGTGCCAGCATTGGCAGGACTAGCGGGAGGGCAAACACCGGGGAGCTGTTTTTT. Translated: CASIGRTSGRANTGELFF.

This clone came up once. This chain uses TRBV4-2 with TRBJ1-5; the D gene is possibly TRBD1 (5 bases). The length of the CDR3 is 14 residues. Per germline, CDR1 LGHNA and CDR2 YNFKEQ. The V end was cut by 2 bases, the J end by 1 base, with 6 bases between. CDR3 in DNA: TGTGCCAGCAGCCAACAGGGAAGCAATCAGCCCCAGCATTTT. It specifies CASSQQGSNQPQHF.

CDR3 DNA sequence: TGTGCCAGCAGTTCCGGACCGGGCAGGGGTGTCACTAATGAAAAACTGTTTTTT. It encodes CASSSGPGRGVTNEKLFF. J is TRBJ1-4 and V is TRBV27; weak D call: TRBD1 (6 bases). This CDR3 is built from 18 residues. In germline, CDR1 is MNHEY, CDR2 SMNVEV (reference sequence). The V gene lost 4 bases and the J gene lost 2 bases, with 20 bases spanning the gap.

The CDR3 DNA reads TGTGCCAGCAGCTTGAGACAGGGTCGTACTGAAGCTTTCTTT. It yields the protein CASSLRQGRTEAFF. This chain uses TRBV11-2 with TRBJ1-1, with 7 bases fitting TRBD1. V lost 3 bases and J lost 5; bases outside the gene matches: 6. This CDR3 has 14 residues. Germline assignment: CDR1 SGHAT and CDR2 FQNNGV.

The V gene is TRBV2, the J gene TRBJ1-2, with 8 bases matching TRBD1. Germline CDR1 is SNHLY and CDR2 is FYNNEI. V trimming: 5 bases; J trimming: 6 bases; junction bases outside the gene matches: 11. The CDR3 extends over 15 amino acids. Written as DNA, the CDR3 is TGTGCCAGCAGTTCCACCTCCAGGGGGCAGGATGGCTACACCTTC. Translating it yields CASSSTSRGQDGYTF.

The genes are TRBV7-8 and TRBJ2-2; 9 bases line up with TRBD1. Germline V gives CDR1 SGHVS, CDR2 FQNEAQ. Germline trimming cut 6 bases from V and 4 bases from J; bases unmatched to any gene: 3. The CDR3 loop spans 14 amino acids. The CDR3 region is CASRQGAGTGELFF. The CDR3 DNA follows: TGTGCCAGCAGACAGGGGGCGGGCACCGGGGAGCTGTTTTTT.

The CDR3 DNA reads TGTGCCACAAGCGACAGAAAGACCCAAGAGACCCAGTACTTC. Encoded protein: CATSDRKTQETQYF. V usage is TRBV15 and J usage is TRBJ2-5; TRBD1 is a possible D gene (5 bases). Germline assignment: CDR1 LNHNV and CDR2 YYDKDF (reference sequence). This CDR3 is built from 14 residues. The V and J ends lost 9 bases and 1 base respectively, with 15 bases between them.

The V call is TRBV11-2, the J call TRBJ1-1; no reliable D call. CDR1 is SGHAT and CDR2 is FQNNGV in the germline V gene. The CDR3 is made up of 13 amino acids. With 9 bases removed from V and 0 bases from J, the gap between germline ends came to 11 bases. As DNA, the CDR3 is TGTGCCAGTAAATCCTTGTTGAACACTGAAGCTTTCTTT. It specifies CASKSLLNTEAFF.

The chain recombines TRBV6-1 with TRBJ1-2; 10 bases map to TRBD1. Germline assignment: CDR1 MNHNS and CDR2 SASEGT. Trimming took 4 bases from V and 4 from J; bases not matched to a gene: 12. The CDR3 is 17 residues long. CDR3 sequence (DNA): TGTGCCAGCAGTGGACAGGGGGCGAGCCGATCCCTCTATGGCTACACCTTC. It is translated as CASSGQGASRSLYGYTF.

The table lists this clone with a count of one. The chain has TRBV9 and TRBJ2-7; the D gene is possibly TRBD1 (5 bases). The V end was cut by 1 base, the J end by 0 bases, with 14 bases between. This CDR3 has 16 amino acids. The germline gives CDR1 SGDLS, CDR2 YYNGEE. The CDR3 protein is CASSVRSQGSSYEQYF. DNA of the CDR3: TGTGCCAGCAGCGTAAGGTCGCAGGGCAGCTCCTACGAGCAGTACTTC.

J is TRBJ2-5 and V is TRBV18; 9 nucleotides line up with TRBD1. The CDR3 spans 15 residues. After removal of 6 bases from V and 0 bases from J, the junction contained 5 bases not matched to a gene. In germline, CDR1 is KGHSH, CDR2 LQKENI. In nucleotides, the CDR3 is TGTGCCAGCTCGCCGGGACAGGGCAACCAAGAGACCCAGTACTTC. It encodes CASSPGQGNQETQYF.